This TCR beta chain originates from a study of CD8 T cells in ankylosing spondylitis. Overall study results and limits: Researchers reportedly found disease-linked clones significantly enriched in matched ankylosing spondylitis synovial fluid.

TCRdb re-analysed the 5' RACE reads in MiXCR, keeping a single row per CDR3 protein. The table lists about 96,000 distinct CDR3 sequences, about 9% of them singletons. CDR3 length: 16 residues. Unmatched junction bases numbered 5, after V lost 2 bases and J lost 1 base. Germline CDR1 is SGHDN and CDR2 is FVKESK. Details on this clonotype: No antigen is known for it.

This TCR derives from a male donor with ankylosing spondylitis or in good health (not recorded which). This chain joins TRBV14 and TRBJ2-3; 8 bases align to TRBD2. Sequenced sample: blood, either unsorted or a sorted T cell fraction (not recorded which). CDR3 amino acids: CASSQMWRGGTDTQYF. The DNA of the CDR3 is TGTGCCAGCAGCCAAATGTGGCGGGGGGGCACAGATACGCAGTATTTT.